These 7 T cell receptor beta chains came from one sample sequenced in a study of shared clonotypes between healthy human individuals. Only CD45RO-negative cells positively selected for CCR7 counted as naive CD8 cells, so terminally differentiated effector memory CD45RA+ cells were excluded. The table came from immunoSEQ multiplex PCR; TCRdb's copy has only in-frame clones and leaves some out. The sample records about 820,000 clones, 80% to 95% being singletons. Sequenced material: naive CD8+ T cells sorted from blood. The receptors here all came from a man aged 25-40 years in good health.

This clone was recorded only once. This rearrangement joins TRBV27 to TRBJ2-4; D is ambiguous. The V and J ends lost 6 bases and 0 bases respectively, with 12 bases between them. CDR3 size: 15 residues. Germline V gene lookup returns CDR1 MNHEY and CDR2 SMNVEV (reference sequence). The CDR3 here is CASRQLTLAKNIQYF. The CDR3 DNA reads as TGTGCCAGCAGACAGCTAACTCTAGCCAAAAACATTCAGTACTTC.

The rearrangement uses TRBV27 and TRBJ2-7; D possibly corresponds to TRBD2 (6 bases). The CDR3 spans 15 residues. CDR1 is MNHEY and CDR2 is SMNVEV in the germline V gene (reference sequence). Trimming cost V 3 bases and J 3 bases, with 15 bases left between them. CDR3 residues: CASSFRGSMVYEQYF. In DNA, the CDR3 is TGTGCCAGCAGTTTCCGGGGGTCAATGGTCTACGAGCAGTACTTC.

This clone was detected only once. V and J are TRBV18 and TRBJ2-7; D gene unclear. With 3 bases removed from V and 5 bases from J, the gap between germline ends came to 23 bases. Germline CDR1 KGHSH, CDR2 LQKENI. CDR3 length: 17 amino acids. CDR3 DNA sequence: TGTGCCAGCTCACCTTCGGTACGGGCCCTTCTCTACGACGAGCAGTACTTC. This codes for CASSPSVRALLYDEQYF.

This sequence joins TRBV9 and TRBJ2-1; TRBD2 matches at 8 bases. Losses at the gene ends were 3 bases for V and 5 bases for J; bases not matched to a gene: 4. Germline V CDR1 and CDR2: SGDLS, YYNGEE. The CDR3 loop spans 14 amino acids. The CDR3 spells CASSGLASNNEQFF. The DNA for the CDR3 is TGTGCCAGCAGCGGACTAGCGAGCAACAATGAGCAGTTCTTC.

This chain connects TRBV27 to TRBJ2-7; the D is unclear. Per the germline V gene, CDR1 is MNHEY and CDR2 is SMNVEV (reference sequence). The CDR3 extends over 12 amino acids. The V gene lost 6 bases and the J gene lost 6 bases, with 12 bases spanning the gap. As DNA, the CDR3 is TGTGCCAGCAGGAAACCGGGCCTCGAGCAGTACTTC. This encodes CASRKPGLEQYF.

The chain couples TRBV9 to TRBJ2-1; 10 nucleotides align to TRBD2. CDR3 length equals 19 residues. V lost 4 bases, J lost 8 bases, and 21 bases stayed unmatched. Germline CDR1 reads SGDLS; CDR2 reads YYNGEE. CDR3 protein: CASSSGLGATSGNSDEQFF. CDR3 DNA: TGTGCCAGCAGCTCGGGCCTGGGGGCCACTAGCGGGAACTCTGATGAGCAGTTCTTC.

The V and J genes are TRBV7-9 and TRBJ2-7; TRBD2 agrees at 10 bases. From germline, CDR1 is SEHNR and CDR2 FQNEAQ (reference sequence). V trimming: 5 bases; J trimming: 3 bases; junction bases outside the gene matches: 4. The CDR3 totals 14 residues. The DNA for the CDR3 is TGTGCCAGCAGCCATTGGACTAGCGGCTACGAGCAGTACTTC. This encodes CASSHWTSGYEQYF.